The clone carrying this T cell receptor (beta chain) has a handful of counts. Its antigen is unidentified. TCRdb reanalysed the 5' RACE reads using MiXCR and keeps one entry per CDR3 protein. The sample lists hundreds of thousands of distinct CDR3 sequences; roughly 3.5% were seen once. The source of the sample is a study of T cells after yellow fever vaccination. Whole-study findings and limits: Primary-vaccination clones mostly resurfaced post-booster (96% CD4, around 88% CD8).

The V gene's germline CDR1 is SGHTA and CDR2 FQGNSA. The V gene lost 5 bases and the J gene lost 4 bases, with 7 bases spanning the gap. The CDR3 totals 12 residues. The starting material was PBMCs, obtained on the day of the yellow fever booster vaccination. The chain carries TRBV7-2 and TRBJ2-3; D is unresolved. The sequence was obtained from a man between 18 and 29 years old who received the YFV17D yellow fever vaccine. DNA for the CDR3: TGTGCCAGCAGCCCAGACTCAGATACGCAGTATTTT. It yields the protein CASSPDSDTQYF.